Listed here are 32 T cell receptor beta chains from one sample, sequenced in a study of vaccination and CD4 T cells after COVID-19. The treatment denotes: roughly 11-day PBMC culture with coronavirus spike peptide pools or control peptides (ViraFEST assay). These receptors lack a known antigen. Once obtained from cultured CD4+ T cells, the DNA was sequenced using the Oncomine TCR Beta short-read assay. TCRdb passed the PCR reads through MiXCR, listing each CDR3 protein once. The table has more than 9,500 distinct CDR3 sequences, around three fifths seen once; the top ten hold more than 25%. The sequencing sample was made of CD4+ T cells from blood, cultured in vitro. The receptors shown here come from a human donor who had recovered from COVID-19.

In its sample, this clonotype was seen a few times. The chain couples TRBV27 to TRBJ1-1, with D possibly being TRBD1 (6 bases). This CDR3 spans 15 amino acids. V was pared by 2 bases and J by 1 base, with 11 bases between. The V gene's germline CDR1 is MNHEY and CDR2 SMNVEV (reference sequence). CDR3 nucleotides: TGTGCCAGCAGTTTAAGAGGGGGACGGAACACTGAAGCTTTCTTT. Translation gives CASSLRGGRNTEAFF.

By share of the sample, this clonotype is medium-sized. The genes are TRBV5-1 and TRBJ2-3, with D tentatively TRBD1 or TRBD2 (7 bases each). With 7 bases removed from V and 6 bases from J, the gap between germline ends came to 15 bases. The germline CDR1 and CDR2 sequences are SGHRS and YFSETQ. This CDR3 contains 13 residues. The CDR3 DNA sequence: TGCGCCAGCTCCAGGGGGGGCGAGGATACGCAGTATTTT. It is translated as CASSRGGEDTQYF.

The genes are TRBV9 and TRBJ2-3; the match to TRBD2 covers 10 bases. V dropped 4 bases and J dropped 4; count of bases not matched to a gene: 3. The CDR3 loop spans 14 amino acids. CDR1 and CDR2 from the germline V gene are SGDLS and YYNGEE. DNA of the CDR3: TGTGCCAGCAGCCTCGGACTAGCGGCAGATACGCAGTATTTT. Translated, it gives CASSLGLAADTQYF.

The sample holds a few counts of this clonotype. This chain uses TRBV6-1 with TRBJ2-3, with D possibly being TRBD1 or TRBD2 (5 bases each). The germline gives CDR1 MNHNS, CDR2 SASEGT. V lost 7 bases to trimming and J lost 2 bases, with 19 bases between them. This CDR3 region has 16 residues. The CDR3 reads CASTVGGRQLTDTQYF. DNA for the CDR3: TGTGCCAGCACGGTTGGGGGTAGGCAGCTCACAGATACGCAGTATTTT.

This chain uses TRBV7-9 with TRBJ1-2; weak D call: TRBD1 (6 bases). Germline V gene lookup returns CDR1 SEHNR and CDR2 FQNEAQ (reference sequence). Trimming stripped 5 bases from V and 6 bases from J, with 19 bases between. CDR3 size: 15 residues. Here the CDR3 DNA reads TGTGCCAGCAGCCCCGGGGGCGGTCTAGGAGATGGCTACACCTTC. It is translated as CASSPGGGLGDGYTF.

This clonotype is labeled medium-sized. The rearrangement uses TRBV20-1 and TRBJ1-1; D perhaps matches TRBD1 (5 bases). The V gene lost 5 bases and the J gene lost 6 bases, with 22 bases spanning the gap. Germline-derived CDR1 and CDR2 are DFQATT and SNEGSKA (reference sequence). This CDR3 spans 15 amino acids. The CDR3 DNA is TGCAGTGCTCGCACCCCGGGCCGGGGACCCTCTGAAGCTTTCTTT. Amino acid sequence: CSARTPGRGPSEAFF.

This chain uses TRBV6-5 with TRBJ2-5; TRBD2 matches 10 bases. The V gene end was trimmed by 2 bases and the J gene end by 3 bases; junction bases not matched to a gene: 9. The CDR3 extends over 17 amino acids. The germline V gene has CDR1 MNHEY and CDR2 SVGAGI. CDR3 amino acids: CASSYRVLAGVEETQYF. The DNA for the CDR3 is TGTGCCAGCAGTTACAGGGTCCTAGCGGGGGTGGAAGAGACCCAGTACTTC.

The V and J genes are TRBV5-5 and TRBJ2-5, with D unclear. Trimming cost V 0 bases and J 5 bases, with 8 bases left between them. The CDR3 is 13 residues long. The germline gives CDR1 SGHKS, CDR2 YYEKEE (reference sequence). As DNA, the CDR3 is TGTGCCAGCAGCTTGGCCAGGCCGGAGACCCAGTACTTC. This sequence encodes CASSLARPETQYF.

This clonotype came up a few times. The chain uses TRBV7-2 and TRBJ1-5; tentatively, D is TRBD1 (5 bases). This CDR3 region has 15 residues. The V end was cut by 5 bases, the J end by 0 bases, with 11 bases between. CDR1 and CDR2 (germline): SGHTA, FQGNSA. The CDR3 loop reads CASSKGRHSNQPQHF. The CDR3 coding sequence is TGTGCCAGCAGCAAGGGACGTCATAGCAATCAGCCCCAGCATTTT.

Only one count was recorded for this clonotype. J is TRBJ1-5 and V is TRBV12-3 or TRBV12-4; D remains unclear. CDR3 length equals 12 residues. The germline V and J ends were trimmed by 3 bases and 7 bases, with 7 bases remaining between them. In DNA form, the CDR3 reads TGTGCCAGCAGTTTCGGTGGACAGCCCCAGCATTTT. As protein: CASSFGGQPQHF.

CDR3 in DNA: TGTGCCAGCAAGCTACGACCGACAGGGTACGGGGAGCTGTTTTTT. Protein sequence: CASKLRPTGYGELFF. The V and J genes are TRBV27 and TRBJ2-2; 7 nucleotides match TRBD1. The germline gives CDR1 MNHEY, CDR2 SMNVEV (reference sequence). The CDR3 has 15 residues. V shed 7 bases and J 7 bases; nucleotides not matched to a gene: 12.

The J gene is TRBJ1-6, the V gene TRBV6-2 or TRBV6-3, with 7 bases that match TRBD1. CDR3 length: 18 amino acids. Germline CDR1 and CDR2: MNHEY and SVGEGT. Trimming removed 0 bases from V and 7 bases from J; junction bases left unmatched: 12. CDR3 in amino acids: CASSYSIFTGTENSPLHF. The CDR3 DNA sequence: TGTGCCAGCAGTTACTCGATTTTCACCGGGACAGAAAATTCACCCCTCCACTTT.

The CDR3 sequence is CASRNTVNYGYTF. Written as DNA, the CDR3 is TGTGCCAGCCGGAATACCGTCAACTATGGCTACACCTTC. The chain links TRBV27 to TRBJ1-2; D gene ambiguous. The CDR3 covers 13 residues. Germline V lookup: CDR1 MNHEY, CDR2 SMNVEV (reference sequence). V dropped 8 bases and J dropped 2 bases, with 12 bases sitting between them.

This chain connects TRBV6-1 to TRBJ2-3; D may correspond to TRBD1 or TRBD2 (6 bases each). Trimming took 2 bases from V and 4 from J, leaving 10 bases between them. The length of the CDR3 is 14 residues. The germline V gene encodes CDR1 MNHNS and CDR2 SASEGT. This chain's CDR3 is CASSEWGAADTQYF. CDR3 coding DNA: TGTGCCAGCAGTGAATGGGGGGCCGCAGATACGCAGTATTTT.

V gene TRBV7-2 combines with J gene TRBJ1-4, with D uncertain. Trimming cost V 4 bases and J 6 bases, with 15 bases left between them. The CDR3 totals 15 residues. The V gene's germline CDR1 is SGHTA and CDR2 FQGNSA. DNA of the CDR3: TGTGCCAGCAGCTCCTCTAGAGGCGTGGATGAAAAACTGTTTTTT. This translates into CASSSSRGVDEKLFF. The full variable domain, completed using reference TRBV7-2 and TRBJ1-4, is GAGVSQSPSNKVTEKGKDVELRCDPISGHTALYWYRQSLGQGLEFLIYFQGNSAPDKSGLPSDRFSAERTGGSVSTLTIQRTQQEDSAVYLCASSSSRGVDEKLFFGSGTQLSVL.

V is TRBV30 and J is TRBJ1-5; TRBD1 matches 7 bases. This CDR3 is 15 amino acids long. Germline trimming cut 0 bases from V and 1 base from J; bases unmatched to any gene: 3. Germline lookup yields CDR1 GTSNPN and CDR2 SVGIG (reference sequence). CDR3 residues: CAWSVGRGSNQPQHF. The CDR3 bases are TGTGCCTGGAGTGTAGGCAGGGGGAGCAATCAGCCCCAGCATTTT.

This chain connects TRBV6-4 to TRBJ2-1; D possibly corresponds to TRBD2 (5 bases). V was cut by 2 bases and J by 8 bases, with 10 bases left in between. The CDR3 sequence is 13 residues long. Germline lookup yields CDR1 MRHNA and CDR2 SNTAGT. CDR3 nucleotides: TGTGCCAGCAGTGACGTGGGGAGTTATGAGCAGTTCTTC. Translation gives CASSDVGSYEQFF.

This clonotype occurred a few times. The chain uses TRBV19 and TRBJ1-6, with 11 bases identical to TRBD1. The V and J ends lost 6 bases and 5 bases, in that order; junction bases with no gene match: 6. This CDR3 contains 16 residues. Germline CDR1 is LNHDA and CDR2 is SQIVND (reference sequence). The CDR3 DNA sequence: TGTGCCAGTAGAACGGGACAGGGGGGAAATAATTCACCCCTCCACTTT. Its translation: CASRTGQGGNNSPLHF.

This rearrangement joins TRBV12-3 or TRBV12-4 to TRBJ1-1; D may be TRBD1 (6 bases). This CDR3 has 15 amino acids. V was trimmed by 0 bases and J by 4 bases, leaving 12 bases between them. CDR3 coding DNA: TGTGCCAGCAGTTTAGCGCTAAGGACAGCCACTGAAGCTTTCTTT. Residues: CASSLALRTATEAFF.

CDR3 sequence: CASSRVAAAYEQYF. In DNA form, the CDR3 reads TGTGCCAGTAGTAGAGTGGCGGCGGCCTACGAGCAGTACTTC. The chain recombines TRBV19 with TRBJ2-7, with unresolved D. The V gene's germline CDR1 is LNHDA and CDR2 SQIVND (reference sequence). The CDR3 contains 14 residues. V dropped 4 bases and J dropped 2 bases, with 12 bases sitting between them.

This chain uses TRBV2 with TRBJ2-2; 8 bases are a match to TRBD1. CDR1 and CDR2 from the germline V gene are SNHLY and FYNNEI. The CDR3 has 15 residues. V was clipped by 9 bases and J by 2 bases; unmatched bases: 8. The DNA of the CDR3 is TGTGCCAGTGCTGGACAGGGTAGAAACACCGGGGAGCTGTTTTTT. It translates to CASAGQGRNTGELFF.

This clonotype has just one count. This rearrangement joins TRBV5-1 to TRBJ2-3, with 10 bases identical to TRBD1. The J segment lost 4 bases and the V segment lost 6 bases, leaving 11 bases of the junction unmatched. Germline V gene sequence: CDR1 SGHRS, CDR2 YFSETQ. The CDR3 covers 16 residues. The CDR3 DNA reads TGCGCCAGCAATCTCCTGGGGGACAGGGGTTCAGATACGCAGTATTTT. It is translated as CASNLLGDRGSDTQYF.

V gene TRBV12-3 or TRBV12-4 combines with J gene TRBJ1-2; D gene ambiguous. The CDR3 extends over 13 amino acids. V lost 4 bases and J 4 bases, leaving 10 bases between the germline ends. The CDR3 loop is CASSWQRTYGYTF. The CDR3 nucleotides read TGTGCCAGCAGTTGGCAGAGGACCTATGGCTACACCTTC.

This clonotype has more than one count but fewer than ten. This chain links TRBV7-8 with TRBJ2-2, with 7 bases identical to TRBD2. With 1 base clipped from V and 7 bases from J, the junction kept 3 bases outside the gene matches. The CDR3 extends over 14 amino acids. Looked up from germline, CDR1 is SGHVS and CDR2 is FQNEAQ. This chain's CDR3 is CASSLERDDGELFF. The CDR3 DNA reads as TGTGCCAGCAGCTTAGAGCGGGACGACGGGGAGCTGTTTTTT.

J is TRBJ1-1 and V is TRBV6-1; 7 bases agree with TRBD1. The V and J ends lost 6 bases and 4 bases, in that order; junction bases with no gene match: 8. The CDR3 loop spans 14 amino acids. Germline CDR1 reads MNHNS; CDR2 reads SASEGT. This CDR3 reads CASSRGGRGTEAFF. The CDR3 DNA reads as TGTGCCAGCAGCAGGGGGGGGCGAGGCACTGAAGCTTTCTTT.

The CDR3 nucleotides read TGCAGTGCTGGGACAGGGAAGTCCTACGAGCAGTACTTC. Translating it yields CSAGTGKSYEQYF. The chain carries TRBV20-1 and TRBJ2-7, with TRBD1 identical over 9 bases. Germline V CDR1 and CDR2: DFQATT, SNEGSKA (reference sequence). J gave up 1 base and V 5 bases, and 3 bases lay outside the gene matches. This CDR3 is built from 13 residues.

For this clonotype: The junction does not match germline at one end; this may be a read error. The V call is TRBV7-8, the J call TRBJ1-3; no clear D. Per the germline V gene, CDR1 is SGHVS and CDR2 is FQNEAQ. The length of the CDR3 is 15 residues. The CDR3 DNA follows: TGTGCCAGCAGCGGACGGGTACTTTCTGGAAGCACCATATATTTT. Translated: CASSGRVLSGSTIYF.

This clonotype was observed a single time. The V and J genes are TRBV12-5 and TRBJ2-1; D may be TRBD1 (8 bases). Near its end, the DNA agrees better with TRBJ2-7, so the J call may be wrong. The CDR3 runs to 15 residues. Looked up from germline, CDR1 is LGHNT and CDR2 is FRNRAP. The CDR3, as DNA: TGTGCTAGTGGCCCCCGGACAGGGAGCGGGAACGAGCAGTACTTC. Protein product: CASGPRTGSGNEQYF.

V gene TRBV6-1 combines with J gene TRBJ1-1; 8 nucleotides line up with TRBD1. The V and J ends lost 6 bases and 4 bases, in that order; junction bases with no gene match: 4. Per germline, CDR1 MNHNS and CDR2 SASEGT. The length of the CDR3 is 13 residues. CDR3 nucleotide sequence: TGTGCCAGCAGGCAGGGGGCGTCCACTGAAGCTTTCTTT. Protein: CASRQGASTEAFF.

The V gene is TRBV6-1, the J gene TRBJ2-1; 10 bases align to TRBD2. The CDR3 is made up of 14 amino acids. The germline CDR1 and CDR2 sequences are MNHNS and SASEGT. The trim removed 6 bases at V and 3 bases at J, leaving 2 bases unmatched. The CDR3 coding sequence is TGTGCCAGCAGGTGGACTAGCGGCTACAATGAGCAGTTCTTC. Translating it yields CASRWTSGYNEQFF.

The chain uses TRBV20-1 and TRBJ2-2, with D tentatively TRBD2 (6 bases). Trimming took off 4 bases at V and 7 bases at J, with 22 bases between the two ends. The CDR3 totals 16 residues. Germline CDR1 is DFQATT and CDR2 is SNEGSKA (reference sequence). The CDR3 here is CSAIAALGRGNGELFF. CDR3 sequence (DNA): TGCAGTGCTATCGCCGCCTTGGGACGGGGGAACGGGGAGCTGTTTTTT.

The chain carries TRBV15 and TRBJ1-1; D unresolved. Trimming removed 0 bases from V and 7 bases from J, with 12 bases in between. Germline V lookup: CDR1 LNHNV, CDR2 YYDKDF (reference sequence). The CDR3 spans 14 residues. The CDR3 reads CATSRDWQENEAFF. CDR3 in DNA: TGTGCCACCAGCAGAGATTGGCAGGAAAATGAAGCTTTCTTT. The full variable domain, rest sourced from reference TRBV15 and TRBJ1-1, is DAMVIQNPRYQVTQFGKPVTLSCSQTLNHNVMYWYQQKSSQAPKLLFHYYDKDFNNEADTPDNFQSRRPNTSFCFLDIRSPGLGDTAMYLCATSRDWQENEAFFGQGTRLTVV.